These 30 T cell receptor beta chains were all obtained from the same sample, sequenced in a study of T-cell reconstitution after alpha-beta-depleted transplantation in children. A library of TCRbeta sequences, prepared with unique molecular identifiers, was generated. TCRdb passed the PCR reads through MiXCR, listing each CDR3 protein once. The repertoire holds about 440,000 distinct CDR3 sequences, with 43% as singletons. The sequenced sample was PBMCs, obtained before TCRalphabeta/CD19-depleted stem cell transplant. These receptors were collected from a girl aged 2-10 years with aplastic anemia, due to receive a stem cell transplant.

This CDR3 reads CASSQGDRIGEQYF. The CDR3 nucleotides are TGTGCCAGCAGCCAGGGGGACCGGATTGGTGAGCAGTACTTC. The genes are TRBV7-9 and TRBJ2-7, with 7 bases aligning to TRBD1. V lost 5 bases to trimming and J lost 7 bases; unmatched junction nucleotides: 11. Looked up from germline, CDR1 is SEHNR and CDR2 is FQNEAQ (reference sequence). The CDR3 spans 14 residues.

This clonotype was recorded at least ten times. CDR3: CASSSSSGWITDTQYF. The CDR3 nucleotides are TGTGCCAGCAGCTCGTCTAGCGGGTGGATCACAGATACGCAGTATTTT. The chain links TRBV7-2 to TRBJ2-3, with TRBD2 matching over 8 bases. The V segment lost 4 bases and the J segment 2 bases; nucleotides outside the gene matches: 8. This CDR3 has 16 amino acids. Germline values: CDR1 SGHTA, CDR2 FQGNSA.

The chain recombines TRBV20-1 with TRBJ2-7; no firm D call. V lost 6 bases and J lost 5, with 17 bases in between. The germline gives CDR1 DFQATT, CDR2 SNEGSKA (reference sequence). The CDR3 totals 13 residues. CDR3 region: CSAQSGSRNEQYF. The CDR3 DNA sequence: TGCAGTGCCCAGTCCGGTTCAAGGAACGAGCAGTACTTC.

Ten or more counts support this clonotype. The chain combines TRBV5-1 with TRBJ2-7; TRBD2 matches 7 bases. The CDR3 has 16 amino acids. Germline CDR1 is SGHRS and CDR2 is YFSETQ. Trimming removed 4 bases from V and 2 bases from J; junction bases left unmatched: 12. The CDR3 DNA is TGCGCCAGCAGCCCATCGGCTAGCGGCCTCACCTACGAGCAGTACTTC. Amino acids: CASSPSASGLTYEQYF.

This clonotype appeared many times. The CDR3 sequence is CSASPGGSDSPLHF. In nucleotides, the CDR3 is TGCAGTGCTAGTCCAGGGGGCAGCGATTCACCCCTCCACTTT. The J gene is TRBJ1-6, the V gene TRBV20-1, with TRBD1 matching 8 bases. V was pared by 3 bases and J by 8 bases, with 6 bases of the junction left unmatched. This CDR3 region has 14 residues. The germline gives CDR1 DFQATT, CDR2 SNEGSKA (reference sequence).

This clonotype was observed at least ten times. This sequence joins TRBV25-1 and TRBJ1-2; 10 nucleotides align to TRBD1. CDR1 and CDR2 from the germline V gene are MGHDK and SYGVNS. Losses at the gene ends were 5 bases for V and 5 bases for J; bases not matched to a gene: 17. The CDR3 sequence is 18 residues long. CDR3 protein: CASSPSGTGATSFYGYTF. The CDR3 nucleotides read TGTGCCAGCAGTCCTTCCGGGACAGGGGCAACCTCCTTTTATGGCTACACCTTC.

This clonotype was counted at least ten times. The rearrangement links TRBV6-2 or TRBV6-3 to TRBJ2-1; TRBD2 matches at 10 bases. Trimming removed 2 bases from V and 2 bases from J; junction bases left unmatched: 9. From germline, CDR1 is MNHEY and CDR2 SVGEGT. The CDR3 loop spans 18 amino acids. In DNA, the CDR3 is TGTGCCAGCAGTTACGTAGCTAGCGGGGGAGGCGCCTACAATGAGCAGTTCTTC. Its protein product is CASSYVASGGGAYNEQFF.

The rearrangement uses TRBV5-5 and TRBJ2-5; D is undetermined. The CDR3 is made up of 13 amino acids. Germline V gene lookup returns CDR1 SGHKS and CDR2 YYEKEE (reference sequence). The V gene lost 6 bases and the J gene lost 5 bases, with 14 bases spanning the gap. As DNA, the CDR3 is TGTGCCAGCAACAAGCTGGACGGGGAGACCCAGTACTTC. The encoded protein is CASNKLDGETQYF.

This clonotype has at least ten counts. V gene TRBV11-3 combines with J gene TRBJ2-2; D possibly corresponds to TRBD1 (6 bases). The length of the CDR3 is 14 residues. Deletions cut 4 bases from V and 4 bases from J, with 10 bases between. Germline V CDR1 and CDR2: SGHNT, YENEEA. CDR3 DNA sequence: TGTGCCAGCAGCTCTACAGGGACCACCGGGGAGCTGTTTTTT. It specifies CASSSTGTTGELFF.

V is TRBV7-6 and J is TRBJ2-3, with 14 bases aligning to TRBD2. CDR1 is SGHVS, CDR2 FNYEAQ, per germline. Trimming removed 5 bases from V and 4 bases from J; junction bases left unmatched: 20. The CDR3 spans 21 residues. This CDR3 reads CASSITPTSGRALVYPDTQYF. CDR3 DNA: TGTGCCAGCAGCATAACCCCGACTAGCGGGAGGGCCCTGGTCTACCCAGATACGCAGTATTTT.

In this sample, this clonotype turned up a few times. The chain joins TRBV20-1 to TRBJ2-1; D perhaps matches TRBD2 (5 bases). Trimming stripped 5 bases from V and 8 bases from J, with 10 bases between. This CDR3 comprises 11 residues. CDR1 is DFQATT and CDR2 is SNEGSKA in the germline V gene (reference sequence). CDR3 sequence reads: CSASRADEQFF. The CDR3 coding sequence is TGCAGTGCTTCACGAGCGGATGAGCAGTTCTTC.

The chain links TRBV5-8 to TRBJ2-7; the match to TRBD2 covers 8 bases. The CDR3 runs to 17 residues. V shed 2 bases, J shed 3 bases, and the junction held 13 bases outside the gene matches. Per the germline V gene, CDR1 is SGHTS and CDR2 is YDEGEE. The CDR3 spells CASSFPRRASGRYEQYF. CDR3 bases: TGTGCCAGCAGCTTCCCCCGTCGGGCTAGCGGGCGCTACGAGCAGTACTTC. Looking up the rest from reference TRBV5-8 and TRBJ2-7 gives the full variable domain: EAGVTQSPTHLIKTRGQQATLRCSPISGHTSVYWYQQALGLGLQFLLWYDEGEERNRGNFPPRFSGRQFPNYSSELNVNALELEDSALYLCASSFPRRASGRYEQYFGPGTRLTVT.

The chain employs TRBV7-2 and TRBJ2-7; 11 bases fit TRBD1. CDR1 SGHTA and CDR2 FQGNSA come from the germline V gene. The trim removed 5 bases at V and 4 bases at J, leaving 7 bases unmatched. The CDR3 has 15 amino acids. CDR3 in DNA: TGTGCCAGCAGCCGGACAGGGGGCGCTTTTTACGAGCAGTACTTC. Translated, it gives CASSRTGGAFYEQYF. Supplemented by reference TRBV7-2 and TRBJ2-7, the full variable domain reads GAGVSQSPSNKVTEKGKDVELRCDPISGHTALYWYRQSLGQGLEFLIYFQGNSAPDKSGLPSDRFSAERTGGSVSTLTIQRTQQEDSAVYLCASSRTGGAFYEQYFGPGTRLTVT.

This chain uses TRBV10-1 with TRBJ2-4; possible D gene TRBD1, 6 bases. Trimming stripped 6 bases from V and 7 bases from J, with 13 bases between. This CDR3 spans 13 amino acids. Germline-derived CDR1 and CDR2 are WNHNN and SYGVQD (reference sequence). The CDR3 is CASSRRGENIQYF. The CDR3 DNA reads TGCGCCAGCAGCCGCAGGGGTGAGAACATTCAGTACTTC.

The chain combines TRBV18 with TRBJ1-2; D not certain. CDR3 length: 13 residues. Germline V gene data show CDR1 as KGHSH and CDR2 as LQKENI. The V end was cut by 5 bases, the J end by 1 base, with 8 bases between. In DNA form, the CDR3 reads TGTGCCAGCTCAACTGGATTTAACTATGGCTACACCTTC. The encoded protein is CASSTGFNYGYTF. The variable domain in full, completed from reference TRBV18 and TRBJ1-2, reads NAGVMQNPRHLVRRRGQEARLRCSPMKGHSHVYWYRQLPEEGLKFMVYLQKENIIDESGMPKERFSAEFPKEGPSILRIQQVVRGDSAAYFCASSTGFNYGYTFGSGTRLTVV.

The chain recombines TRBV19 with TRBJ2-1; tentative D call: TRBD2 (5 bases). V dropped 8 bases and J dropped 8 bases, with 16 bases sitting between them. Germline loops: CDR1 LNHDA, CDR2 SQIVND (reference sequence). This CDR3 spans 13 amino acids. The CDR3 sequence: CASQRVPGDEQFF. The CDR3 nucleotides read TGTGCCAGTCAGAGGGTCCCGGGCGATGAGCAGTTCTTC.

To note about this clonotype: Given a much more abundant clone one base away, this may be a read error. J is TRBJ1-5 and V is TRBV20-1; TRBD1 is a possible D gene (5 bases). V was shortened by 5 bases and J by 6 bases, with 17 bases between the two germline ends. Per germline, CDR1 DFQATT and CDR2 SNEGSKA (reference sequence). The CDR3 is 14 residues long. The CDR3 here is CSARGTTGGQPQHF. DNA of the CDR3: TGCAGTGCTCGCGGGACTACGGGGGGTCAGCCCCAGCATTTT.

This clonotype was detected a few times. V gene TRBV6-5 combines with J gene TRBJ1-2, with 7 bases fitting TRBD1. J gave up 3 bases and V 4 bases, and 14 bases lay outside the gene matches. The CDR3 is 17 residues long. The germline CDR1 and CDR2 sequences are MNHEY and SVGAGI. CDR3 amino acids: CASSSTTGTVRDYGYTF. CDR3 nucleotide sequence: TGTGCCAGCAGTTCAACGACCGGGACAGTGAGAGACTATGGCTACACCTTC.

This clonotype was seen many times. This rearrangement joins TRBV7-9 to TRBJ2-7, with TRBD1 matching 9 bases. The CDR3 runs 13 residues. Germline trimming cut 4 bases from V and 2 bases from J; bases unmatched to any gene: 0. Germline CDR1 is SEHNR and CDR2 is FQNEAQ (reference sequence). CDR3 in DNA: TGTGCCAGCAGCTGGGACAGGGCCTACGAGCAGTACTTC. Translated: CASSWDRAYEQYF.

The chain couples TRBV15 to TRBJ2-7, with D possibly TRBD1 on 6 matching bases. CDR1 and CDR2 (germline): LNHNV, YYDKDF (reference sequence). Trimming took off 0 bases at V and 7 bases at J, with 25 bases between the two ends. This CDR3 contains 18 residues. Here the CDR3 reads CATSRDLPQQGPRWEQYF. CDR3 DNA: TGTGCCACCAGCAGAGATCTTCCCCAGCAGGGGCCCCGATGGGAGCAGTACTTC.

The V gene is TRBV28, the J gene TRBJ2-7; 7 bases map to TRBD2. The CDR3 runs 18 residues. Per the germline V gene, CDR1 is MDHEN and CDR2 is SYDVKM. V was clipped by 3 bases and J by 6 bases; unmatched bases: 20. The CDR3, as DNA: TGTGCCAGCAGTTTGGATCCCCTACCGCAGGGAGGGAGGCGCGAGCAGTACTTC. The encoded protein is CASSLDPLPQGGRREQYF.

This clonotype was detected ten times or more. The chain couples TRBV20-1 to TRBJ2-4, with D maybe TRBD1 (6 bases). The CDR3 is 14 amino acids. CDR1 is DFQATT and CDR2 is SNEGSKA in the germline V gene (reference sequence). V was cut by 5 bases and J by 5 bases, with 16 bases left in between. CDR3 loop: CSAPKSGGQNIQYF. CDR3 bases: TGCAGTGCTCCCAAGAGTGGGGGCCAAAACATTCAGTACTTC.

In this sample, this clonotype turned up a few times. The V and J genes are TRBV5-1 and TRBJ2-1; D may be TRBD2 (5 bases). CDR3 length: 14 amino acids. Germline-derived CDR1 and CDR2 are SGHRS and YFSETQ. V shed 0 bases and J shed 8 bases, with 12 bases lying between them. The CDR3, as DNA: TGCGCCAGCAGCTTGGGGGTAGCGTCGGATGAGCAGTTCTTC. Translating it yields CASSLGVASDEQFF.

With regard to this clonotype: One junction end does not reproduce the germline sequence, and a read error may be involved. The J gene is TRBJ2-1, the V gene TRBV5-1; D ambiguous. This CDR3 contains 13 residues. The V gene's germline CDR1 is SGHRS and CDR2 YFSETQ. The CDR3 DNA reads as TGTGCCAGCAGCTTAGATCCCTACAATGAGCAGTTCTTC. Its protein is CASSLDPYNEQFF.

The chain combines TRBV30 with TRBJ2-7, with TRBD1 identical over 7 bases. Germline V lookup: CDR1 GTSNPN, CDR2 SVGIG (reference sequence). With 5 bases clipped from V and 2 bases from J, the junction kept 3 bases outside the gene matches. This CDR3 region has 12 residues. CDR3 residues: CAWETGPYEQYF. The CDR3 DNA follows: TGTGCCTGGGAGACAGGGCCCTACGAGCAGTACTTC.

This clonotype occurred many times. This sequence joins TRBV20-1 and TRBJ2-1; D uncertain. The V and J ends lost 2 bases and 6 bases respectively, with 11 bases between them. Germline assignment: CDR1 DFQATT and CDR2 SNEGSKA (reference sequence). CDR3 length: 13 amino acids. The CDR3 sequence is CSARSWTSNEQFF. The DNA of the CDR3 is TGCAGTGCTAGATCCTGGACCAGCAATGAGCAGTTCTTC.

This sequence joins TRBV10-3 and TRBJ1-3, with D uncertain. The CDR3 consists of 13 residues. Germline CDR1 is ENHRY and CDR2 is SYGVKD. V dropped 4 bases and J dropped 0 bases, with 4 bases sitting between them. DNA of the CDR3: TGTGCCATCAGTGGAGACTCTGGAAACACCATATATTTT. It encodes CAISGDSGNTIYF.

The CDR3 loop is CASSPRDGETSVGETQYF. CDR3 sequence (DNA): TGTGCCAGCAGCCCCAGGGACGGTGAGACTAGCGTGGGGGAGACCCAGTACTTC. The chain has TRBV11-1 and TRBJ2-5; the match to TRBD2 covers 8 bases. The CDR3 loop spans 18 amino acids. J lost 5 bases, V lost 5 bases, and 19 bases had no gene match. The germline gives CDR1 SGHAT, CDR2 FQDESV (reference sequence).

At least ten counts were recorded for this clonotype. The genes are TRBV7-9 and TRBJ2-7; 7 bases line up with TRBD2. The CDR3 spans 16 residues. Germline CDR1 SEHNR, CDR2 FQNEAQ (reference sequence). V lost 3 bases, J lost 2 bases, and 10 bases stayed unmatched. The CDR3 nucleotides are TGTGCCAGCAGCTTCGGGGACTATTATTCCACCTACGAGCAGTACTTC. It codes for CASSFGDYYSTYEQYF.

In nucleotides, the CDR3 is TGTGCCAGCAGCGGACAGGGAGCGGAGACTGAAGCTTTCTTT. Encoded protein: CASSGQGAETEAFF. This chain uses TRBV3-1 with TRBJ1-1, with TRBD1 matching over 8 bases. The CDR3 length is 14 residues. The germline V gene encodes CDR1 LGHDT and CDR2 YNNKEL (reference sequence). Losses at the gene ends were 5 bases for V and 5 bases for J; bases not matched to a gene: 7.